This T cell receptor (beta chain) was recovered during a study of blood T cell repertoires in COVID-19 (dated by TCRdb to the early 2020s). Regarding the research as a whole: The collaborator samples originated in the United States, Italy and Spain and spanned the acute and convalescent phases of COVID-19. The material from the prospective study consisted of cDNA or gDNA derived from T cells, B-cell-depleted T cells, or PBMCs. Subjects who had been exposed to COVID-19, were actively infected with it, or had recovered from it provided the deeply sampled blood TCRbeta repertoires that made up the dataset. The repertoires were made available in a free public database intended to serve as a resource for research on the immune response to SARS-CoV-2. Samples came from the ongoing ImmuneRACE study (first 160 participants) plus 1,254 subjects from 6 global collaborators. Nearly every sample came with metadata listing a de-identified subject ID, COVID-19 status, age in years and sex. Where available, HLA class I and class II types were taken from metadata supplied by the sample provider and were not determined by assay-based typing. Broad study findings and their caveats: The amount of clinical and demographic metadata varied by source and participant and was provided uncurated.

CDR1 and CDR2 (MNHEY, SMNVEV) derive from the germline V gene (reference sequence). The V and J ends are trimmed by 3 bases and 5 bases, leaving 16 bases between them. The CDR3 spans 15 residues, from the cysteine through the phenylalanine. The kept DNA is CDR3 alone, 45 bases in frame from the first base. Concerning this clone itself: Its antigen is still unknown. No base quality values were provided; no much bigger clone lies one nucleotide off.

TCRbeta CDR3 regions were amplified from genomic DNA using the immunoSEQ Assay, a bias-controlled multiplex PCR. On the authors' methods: The number of nucleated cells in each sample was estimated by amplification of reference gene primers within the assay. Sequence reads were collapsed and filtered to measure the absolute abundance of every unique TCRbeta CDR3 rearrangement. For each sample, productive Simpson clonality was calculated as the square root of Simpson's diversity index over productive rearrangements. Held by TCRdb, this immuneACCESS table contains in-frame sequences only and omits some clones. Under half of the omission traces to an unresolved V gene where checked; the cause of the rest is unknown. V and J calls and clone size are those listed in that table; D and trimming were worked out from the DNA. The sample contains under 300,000 clones, 88% of them found a single time. Approximately 3% of the sample belongs to the ten largest clones.

Participants in the prospective study were aged about 18 to 95 years, lived in 20 to 30 United States geographic areas, and enrolled through a virtual design. In the prospective study, participants were assigned to cohorts based on the clinical history participants reported in a screening survey and a study questionnaire. For ImmuneRACE Cohort 3, a participant was defined as recovered based on two consecutive negative NP/OP PCR tests, clearance by a healthcare professional, or resolution of symptoms. In the prospective study, mobile phlebotomists collected whole blood, serum and a nasopharyngeal or oropharyngeal swab from each participant. Additional blood draws and questionnaires over an approximately 2-month period could optionally be provided by prospective study participants. Prospective study blood samples were shipped either frozen or at room temperature before DNA extraction.

The receptor chain draws on TRBV27 and TRBJ2-5; matching of 6 bases hints at TRBD2 as the D gene. This receptor was identified in a woman aged 45-65 years who had recovered from COVID-19. Sequenced sample: PBMCs or T cells enriched from blood (not recorded which). The CDR3 in this case is CASSLIGEAIETQYF. The DNA is as follows: TGTGCCAGCAGTTTGATTGGGGAGGCCATTGAGACCCAGTACTTC.